A selection of T cell receptor beta chains follows, all from one sample in a study of technical replicates of blood from several donors. TCRdb's table, derived via immunoSEQ multiplex PCR, lists solely in-frame clones and lacks some. The sample lists roughly 72,000 clones, 80% to 95% occurring once. Sequencing was carried out using T cells isolated from PBMCs. The receptors come from a human donor in good health. CDR3s include the opening cysteine and the closing phenylalanine or tryptophan. The D gene is left open where the match is weak. The size field is filled for only some rows; it gives once, few, many or a size class.

v_call: TRBV2; clone_size: -; cdr3_length: 15; d_call: TRBD2; j_call: TRBJ2-1; cdr3_nt: TGTGCCAGCAGGCTCGGGACTAGCGGGATCTATGAGCAGTTCTTC; cdr3_aa: CASRLGTSGIYEQFF
v_call: TRBV4-2; clone_size: -; cdr3_length: 14; d_call: -; j_call: TRBJ1-4; cdr3_nt: TGTGCCAGCAGCCTTCAGGGTGTTCGGGAAAAACTGTTTTTT; cdr3_aa: CASSLQGVREKLFF
v_call: TRBV27; clone_size: -; cdr3_length: 18; d_call: TRBD1; j_call: TRBJ1-1; cdr3_nt: TGTGCCAGCAGTTTAGGGACAGGGTATTTCGGGGTCCGAACTGAAGCTTTCTTT; cdr3_aa: CASSLGTGYFGVRTEAFF
v_call: TRBV11-3; clone_size: -; cdr3_length: 14; d_call: -; j_call: TRBJ1-2; cdr3_nt: TGTGCCAGCAGCTTCTATAAGGAGCGCGATGGCTACACCTTC; cdr3_aa: CASSFYKERDGYTF
v_call: TRBV5-1; clone_size: -; cdr3_length: 16; d_call: -; j_call: TRBJ2-2; cdr3_nt: TGCGCCAGCAGCTTGGTACGGGGGGCAAACACCGGGGAGCTGTTTTTT; cdr3_aa: CASSLVRGANTGELFF
v_call: TRBV5-1; clone_size: once; cdr3_length: 15; d_call: TRBD1; j_call: TRBJ2-5; cdr3_nt: TGCGCCAGCAGCTTGGGGACAGGGAGTAGGGAGACCCAGTACTTC; cdr3_aa: CASSLGTGSRETQYF
v_call: TRBV5-1; clone_size: -; cdr3_length: 16; d_call: -; j_call: TRBJ2-5; cdr3_nt: TGCGCCAGCAGCTTGGTCGGGGGTAGCGCGGAGGAGACCCAGTACTTC; cdr3_aa: CASSLVGGSAEETQYF
v_call: TRBV4-1; clone_size: -; cdr3_length: 18; d_call: TRBD2; j_call: TRBJ2-3; cdr3_nt: TGCGCCAGCAGCCAAGATCCGAGGGCTAGCGGCAGGATAGATACGCAGTATTTT; cdr3_aa: CASSQDPRASGRIDTQYF
v_call: TRBV10-3; clone_size: -; cdr3_length: 16; d_call: TRBD2; j_call: TRBJ2-7; cdr3_nt: TGTGCCTCCCAGCGGGGACTAGCGGGAGCCGGGTACGAGCAGTACTTC; cdr3_aa: CASQRGLAGAGYEQYF
v_call: TRBV27; clone_size: once; cdr3_length: 13; d_call: TRBD2; j_call: TRBJ2-1; cdr3_nt: TGTGCCAGCAGGCTAGGGCGGGAGAATGAGCAGTTCTTC; cdr3_aa: CASRLGRENEQFF
v_call: TRBV29-1; clone_size: -; cdr3_length: 13; d_call: TRBD1; j_call: TRBJ1-1; cdr3_nt: TGCAGCGGGGGACAGGCAATGAACACTGAAGCTTTCTTT; cdr3_aa: CSGGQAMNTEAFF
v_call: TRBV2; clone_size: once; cdr3_length: 13; d_call: TRBD2; j_call: TRBJ2-7; cdr3_nt: TGTGCCAGCAGCGGGGGGAGCTCCTACGAGCAGTACTTC; cdr3_aa: CASSGGSSYEQYF
v_call: TRBV28; clone_size: -; cdr3_length: 14; d_call: -; j_call: TRBJ2-5; cdr3_nt: TGTGCCAGCAGACACAGACCCATTGAGGAGACCCAGTACTTC; cdr3_aa: CASRHRPIEETQYF
v_call: TRBV18; clone_size: -; cdr3_length: 14; d_call: -; j_call: TRBJ2-1; cdr3_nt: TGTGCCAGCTCACCTTTTGTTGAGTACAATGAGCAGTTCTTC; cdr3_aa: CASSPFVEYNEQFF
v_call: TRBV7-9; clone_size: -; cdr3_length: 13; d_call: -; j_call: TRBJ1-3; cdr3_nt: TGTGCCAGCAGCCTACAGCCAGAAAACACCATATATTTT; cdr3_aa: CASSLQPENTIYF
v_call: TRBV11-2; clone_size: -; cdr3_length: 14; d_call: -; j_call: TRBJ2-5; cdr3_nt: TGTGCCAGCAGCTTAGATCTAGCAGAAGAGACCCAGTACTTC; cdr3_aa: CASSLDLAEETQYF
v_call: TRBV4-2; clone_size: once; cdr3_length: 18; d_call: TRBD1; j_call: TRBJ1-2; cdr3_nt: TGTGCCAGCAGCCATACATCGGCGGGACAGACCCTTAACTATGGCTACACCTTC; cdr3_aa: CASSHTSAGQTLNYGYTF
v_call: TRBV19; clone_size: -; cdr3_length: 13; d_call: -; j_call: TRBJ2-1; cdr3_nt: TGTGCCAGTACCGCCCCGGACAGCGATGAGCAGTTCTTC; cdr3_aa: CASTAPDSDEQFF
v_call: TRBV7-3; clone_size: once; cdr3_length: 15; d_call: -; j_call: TRBJ2-7; cdr3_nt: TGTGCCAGCAGCTTAAGATTTAGACTCGGGTACGAGCAGTACTTC; cdr3_aa: CASSLRFRLGYEQYF
v_call: TRBV5-1; clone_size: -; cdr3_length: 15; d_call: TRBD2; j_call: TRBJ2-2; cdr3_nt: TGCGCCAGCAGCTTTTCTAGCGGGAACACCGGGGAGCTGTTTTTT; cdr3_aa: CASSFSSGNTGELFF
v_call: TRBV9; clone_size: -; cdr3_length: 15; d_call: -; j_call: TRBJ2-5; cdr3_nt: TGTGCCAGCAGCGTAGTTAAGGGGGAGCAAGAGACCCAGTACTTC; cdr3_aa: CASSVVKGEQETQYF
v_call: TRBV4-1; clone_size: -; cdr3_length: 15; d_call: TRBD2; j_call: TRBJ2-1; cdr3_nt: TGCGCCAGCAGCCAATCGGGAGGGCCCCACAATGAGCAGTTCTTC; cdr3_aa: CASSQSGGPHNEQFF
v_call: TRBV19; clone_size: -; cdr3_length: 14; d_call: -; j_call: TRBJ1-5; cdr3_nt: TGTGCCAGTAACAGGGCAGGGCAAGGACAGCCCCAGCATTTT; cdr3_aa: CASNRAGQGQPQHF
v_call: TRBV7-6; clone_size: -; cdr3_length: 17; d_call: TRBD2; j_call: TRBJ2-1; cdr3_nt: TGTGCCAGCAGCTCCCCAGCTCTAGCGGGAGCTTACAATGAGCAGTTCTTC; cdr3_aa: CASSSPALAGAYNEQFF
v_call: TRBV9; clone_size: -; cdr3_length: 17; d_call: -; j_call: TRBJ1-2; cdr3_nt: TGTGCCAGCAGCCTGGGACATACACCCCTTTATAACTATGGCTACACCTTC; cdr3_aa: CASSLGHTPLYNYGYTF
v_call: TRBV21-1; clone_size: -; cdr3_length: 13; d_call: -; j_call: TRBJ2-3; cdr3_nt: TGTGCCCAGAACAGGGGGAAGGCAGATACGCAGTATTTT; cdr3_aa: CAQNRGKADTQYF
v_call: TRBV19; clone_size: -; cdr3_length: 13; d_call: TRBD1; j_call: TRBJ1-1; cdr3_nt: TGTGCCAGTAGTAAAGACAGGGTGGCTGAAGCTTTCTTT; cdr3_aa: CASSKDRVAEAFF
v_call: TRBV28; clone_size: -; cdr3_length: 13; d_call: -; j_call: TRBJ2-7; cdr3_nt: TGTGCCAGCAGCTTGACAGTGCTCTACGAGCAGTACTTC; cdr3_aa: CASSLTVLYEQYF
v_call: TRBV7-9; clone_size: -; cdr3_length: 13; d_call: -; j_call: TRBJ2-1; cdr3_nt: TGTGCCAGCAGCTTATTAGGTTCGGGTGAGCAGTTCTTC; cdr3_aa: CASSLLGSGEQFF
v_call: TRBV7-9; clone_size: once; cdr3_length: 17; d_call: -; j_call: TRBJ1-2; cdr3_nt: TGTGCCAGCAGCTCCCCCGTGGAGATCGGGAGTGGCTATGGCTACACCTTC; cdr3_aa: CASSSPVEIGSGYGYTF
v_call: TRBV7-8; clone_size: -; cdr3_length: 15; d_call: TRBD1; j_call: TRBJ1-3; cdr3_nt: TGTGCCAGCAGCCTAGGACAGGGGGTTGGAAACACCATATATTTT; cdr3_aa: CASSLGQGVGNTIYF
v_call: TRBV2; clone_size: once; cdr3_length: 15; d_call: TRBD2; j_call: TRBJ2-3; cdr3_nt: TGTGCCAGCAGTGAAGTTCGTAGCGGGAGAGATACGCAGTATTTT; cdr3_aa: CASSEVRSGRDTQYF
v_call: TRBV21-1; clone_size: once; cdr3_length: 21; d_call: -; j_call: TRBJ2-7; cdr3_nt: TGTGCCAGCAGAAAAGAGGTGTCAGGGCAGGCGTTTACCCTGCTTGGGAACGAGCAGTACTTC; cdr3_aa: CASRKEVSGQAFTLLGNEQYF
v_call: TRBV18; clone_size: once; cdr3_length: 17; d_call: TRBD2; j_call: TRBJ2-2; cdr3_nt: TGTGCCAGCTCACCACCACGACTAGCGGACAACACCGGGGAGCTGTTTTTT; cdr3_aa: CASSPPRLADNTGELFF
v_call: TRBV11-3; clone_size: -; cdr3_length: 15; d_call: TRBD2; j_call: TRBJ2-1; cdr3_nt: TGTGCCAGCCGCCCCACTAGCGGGAGCTGGGTTGAGCAGTTCTTC; cdr3_aa: CASRPTSGSWVEQFF
v_call: TRBV4-3; clone_size: -; cdr3_length: 17; d_call: TRBD2; j_call: TRBJ2-1; cdr3_nt: TGCGCCAGCAGTCTCGGCTGGAGACTAGCGGGAGAAAATGAGCAGTTCTTC; cdr3_aa: CASSLGWRLAGENEQFF
v_call: TRBV9; clone_size: -; cdr3_length: 12; d_call: -; j_call: TRBJ2-1; cdr3_nt: TGTGCCAGCAGCGTAGTTGTAAATGAGCAGTTCTTC; cdr3_aa: CASSVVVNEQFF